This T cell receptor beta chain appears in the sequencing data of a study of T cells in Graves' hyperthyroidism and ophthalmopathy. The table lists this clonotype with many counts. The V and J ends lost 4 bases and 6 bases, in that order; junction bases with no gene match: 5. Germline CDR1 is MNHNS and CDR2 is SASEGT. The CDR3 runs to 13 residues. TCR beta CDR3 regions were amplified from RNA transcripts. The primer set for the first-round RT-PCR of the TCR CDR3 was HTBI. A single record per CDR3 protein comes from TCRdb applying MiXCR to the multiplex PCR reads. The sample lists a few hundred thousand distinct CDR3 sequences; 46% were seen once.

This clonotype originated in an adult woman with Graves' disease, either hyperthyroidism or ophthalmopathy (not recorded which). V usage is TRBV6-1 and J usage is TRBJ1-1; 7 bases fit TRBD1. Sequencing was done on a sample of peripheral blood or thyroid tissue (not recorded which). The CDR3 spells CASSGHRGAEAFF. The CDR3 nucleotides read TGTGCCAGCAGTGGGCACAGGGGAGCTGAAGCTTTCTTT.